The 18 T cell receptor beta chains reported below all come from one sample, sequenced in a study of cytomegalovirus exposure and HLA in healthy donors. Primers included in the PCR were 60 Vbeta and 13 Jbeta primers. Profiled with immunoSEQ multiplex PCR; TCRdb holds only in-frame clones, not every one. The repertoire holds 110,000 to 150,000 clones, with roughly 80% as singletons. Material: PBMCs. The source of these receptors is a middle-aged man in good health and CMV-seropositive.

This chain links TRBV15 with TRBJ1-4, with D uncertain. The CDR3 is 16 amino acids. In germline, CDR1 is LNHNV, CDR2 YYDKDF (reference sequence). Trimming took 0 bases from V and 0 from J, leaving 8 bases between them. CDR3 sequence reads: CATSRDPVATNEKLFF. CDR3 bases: TGTGCCACCAGCAGAGACCCTGTAGCAACTAATGAAAAACTGTTTTTT.

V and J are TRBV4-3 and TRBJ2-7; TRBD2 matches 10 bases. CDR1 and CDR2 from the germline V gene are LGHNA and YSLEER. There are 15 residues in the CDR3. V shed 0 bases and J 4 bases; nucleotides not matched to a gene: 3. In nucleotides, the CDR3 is TGCGCCAGCAGCCAAGAGGTTAGCGGGAGGTACGAGCAGTACTTC. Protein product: CASSQEVSGRYEQYF.

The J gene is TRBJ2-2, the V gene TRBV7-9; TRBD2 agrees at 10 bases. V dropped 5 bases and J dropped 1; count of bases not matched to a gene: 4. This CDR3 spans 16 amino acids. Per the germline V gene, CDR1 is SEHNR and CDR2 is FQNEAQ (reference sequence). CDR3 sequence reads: CASSPRLAGNTGELFF. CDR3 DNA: TGTGCCAGCAGCCCGAGACTAGCGGGGAACACCGGGGAGCTGTTTTTT. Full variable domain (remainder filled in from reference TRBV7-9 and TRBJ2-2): DTGVSQNPRHKITKRGQNVTFRCDPISEHNRLYWYRQTLGQGPEFLTYFQNEAQLEKSRLLSDRFSAERPKGSFSTLEIQRTEQGDSAMYLCASSPRLAGNTGELFFGEGSRLTVL.

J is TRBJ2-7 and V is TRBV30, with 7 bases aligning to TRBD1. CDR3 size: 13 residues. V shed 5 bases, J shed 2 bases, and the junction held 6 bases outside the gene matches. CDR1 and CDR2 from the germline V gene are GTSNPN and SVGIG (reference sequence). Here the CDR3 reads CAWLRQGPYEQYF. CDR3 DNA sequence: TGTGCCTGGCTACGACAGGGCCCCTACGAGCAGTACTTC.

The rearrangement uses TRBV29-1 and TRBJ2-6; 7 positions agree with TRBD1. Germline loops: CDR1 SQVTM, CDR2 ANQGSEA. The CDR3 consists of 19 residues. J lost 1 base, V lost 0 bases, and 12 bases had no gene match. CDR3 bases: TGCAGCGTTGAAGATCGGGCGACAGGGTCCAGGTCTGGGGCCAACGTCCTGACTTTC. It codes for CSVEDRATGSRSGANVLTF.

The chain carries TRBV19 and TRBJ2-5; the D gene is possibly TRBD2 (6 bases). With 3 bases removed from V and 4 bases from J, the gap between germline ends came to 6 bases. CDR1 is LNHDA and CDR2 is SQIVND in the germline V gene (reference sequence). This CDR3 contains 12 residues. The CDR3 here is CASSMGGETQYF. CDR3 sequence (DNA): TGTGCCAGTAGTATGGGGGGAGAGACCCAGTACTTC.

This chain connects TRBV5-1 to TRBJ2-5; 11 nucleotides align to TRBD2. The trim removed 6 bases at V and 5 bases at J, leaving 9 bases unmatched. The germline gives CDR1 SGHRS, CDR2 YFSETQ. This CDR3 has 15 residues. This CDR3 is CASNQLAGAGETQYF. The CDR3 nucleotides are TGCGCCAGCAACCAACTAGCGGGGGCCGGGGAGACCCAGTACTTC. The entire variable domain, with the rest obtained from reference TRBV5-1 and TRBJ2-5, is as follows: KAGVTQTPRYLIKTRGQQVTLSCSPISGHRSVSWYQQTPGQGLQFLFEYFSETQRNKGNFPGRFSGRQFSNSRSEMNVSTLELGDSALYLCASNQLAGAGETQYFGPGTRLLVL.

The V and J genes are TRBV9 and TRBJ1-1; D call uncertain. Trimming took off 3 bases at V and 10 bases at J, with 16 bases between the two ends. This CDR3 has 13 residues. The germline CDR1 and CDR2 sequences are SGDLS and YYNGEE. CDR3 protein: CASSEGIRGGAFF. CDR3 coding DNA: TGTGCCAGCAGCGAGGGAATTCGTGGAGGAGCTTTCTTT.

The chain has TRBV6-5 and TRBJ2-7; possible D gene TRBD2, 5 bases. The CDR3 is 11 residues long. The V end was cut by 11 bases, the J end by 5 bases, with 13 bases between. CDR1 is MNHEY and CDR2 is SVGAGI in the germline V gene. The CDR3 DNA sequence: TGTGCCTCTGGACTGGTTCACGAGCAGTACTTC. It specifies CASGLVHEQYF.

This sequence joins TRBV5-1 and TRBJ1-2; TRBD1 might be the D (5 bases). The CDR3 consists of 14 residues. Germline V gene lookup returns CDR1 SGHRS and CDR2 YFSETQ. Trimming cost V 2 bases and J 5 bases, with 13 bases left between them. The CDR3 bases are TGCGCCAGCAGCTTCCAGGCAGGGCCTTATGGCTACACCTTC. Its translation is CASSFQAGPYGYTF.

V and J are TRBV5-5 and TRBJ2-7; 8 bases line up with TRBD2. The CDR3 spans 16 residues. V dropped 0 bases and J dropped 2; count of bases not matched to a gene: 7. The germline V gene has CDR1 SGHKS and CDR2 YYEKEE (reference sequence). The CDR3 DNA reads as TGTGCCAGCAGCTTGGTAGTCACTAGCGGACCCTACGAGCAGTACTTC. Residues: CASSLVVTSGPYEQYF.

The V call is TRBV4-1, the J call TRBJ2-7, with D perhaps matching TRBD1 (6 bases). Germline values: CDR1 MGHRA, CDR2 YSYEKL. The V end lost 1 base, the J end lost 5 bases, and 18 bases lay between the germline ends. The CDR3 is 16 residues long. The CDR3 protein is CASSQVAYREAHEQYF. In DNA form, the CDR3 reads TGCGCCAGCAGCCAAGTCGCGTACAGGGAAGCCCACGAGCAGTACTTC.

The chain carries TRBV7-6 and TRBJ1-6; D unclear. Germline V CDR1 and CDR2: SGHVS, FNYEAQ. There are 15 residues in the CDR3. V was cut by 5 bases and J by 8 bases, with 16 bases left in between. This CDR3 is CASSASRGSDSPLHF. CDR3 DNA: TGTGCCAGCAGCGCAAGTCGGGGATCAGATTCACCCCTCCACTTT. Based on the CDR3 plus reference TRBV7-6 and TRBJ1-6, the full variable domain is GAGVSQSPRYKVTKRGQDVALRCDPISGHVSLYWYRQALGQGPEFLTYFNYEAQQDKSGLPNDRFSAERPEGSISTLTIQRTEQRDSAMYRCASSASRGSDSPLHFGNGTRLTVT.

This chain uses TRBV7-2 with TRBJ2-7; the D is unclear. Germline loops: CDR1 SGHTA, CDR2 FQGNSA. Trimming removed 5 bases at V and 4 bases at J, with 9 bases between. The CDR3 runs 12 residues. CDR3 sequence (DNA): TGTGCCAGCAGCCCCCGGCGGTACGAGCAGTACTTC. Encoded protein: CASSPRRYEQYF.

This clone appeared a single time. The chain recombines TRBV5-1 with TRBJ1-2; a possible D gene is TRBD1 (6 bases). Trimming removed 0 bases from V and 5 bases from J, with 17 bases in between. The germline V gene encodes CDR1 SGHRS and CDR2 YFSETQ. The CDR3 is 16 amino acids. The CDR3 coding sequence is TGCGCCAGCAGCTTGGGTTCGGCAGGGGCGGAATATGGCTACACCTTC. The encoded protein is CASSLGSAGAEYGYTF.

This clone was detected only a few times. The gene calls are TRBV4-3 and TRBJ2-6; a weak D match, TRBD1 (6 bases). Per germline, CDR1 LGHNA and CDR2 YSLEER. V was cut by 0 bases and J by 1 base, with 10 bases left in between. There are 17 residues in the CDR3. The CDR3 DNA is TGCGCCAGCAGCCAAGATCCCAGGGGATCTGGGGCCAACGTCCTGACTTTC. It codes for CASSQDPRGSGANVLTF.

The CDR3 here is CASSQDQAPWNEKLFF. DNA for the CDR3: TGCGCCAGCAGCCAAGATCAGGCGCCCTGGAACGAAAAACTGTTTTTT. The J gene is TRBJ1-4, the V gene TRBV4-3; D remains unclear. The CDR3 is 16 residues long. Per germline, CDR1 LGHNA and CDR2 YSLEER. Trimming removed 0 bases from V and 8 bases from J, with 16 bases in between.

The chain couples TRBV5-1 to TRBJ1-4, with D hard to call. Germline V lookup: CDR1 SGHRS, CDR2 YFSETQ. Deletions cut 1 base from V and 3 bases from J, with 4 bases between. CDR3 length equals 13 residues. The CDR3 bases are TGCGCCAGCAGCTTGAGCTCTAATGAAAAACTGTTTTTT. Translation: CASSLSSNEKLFF.